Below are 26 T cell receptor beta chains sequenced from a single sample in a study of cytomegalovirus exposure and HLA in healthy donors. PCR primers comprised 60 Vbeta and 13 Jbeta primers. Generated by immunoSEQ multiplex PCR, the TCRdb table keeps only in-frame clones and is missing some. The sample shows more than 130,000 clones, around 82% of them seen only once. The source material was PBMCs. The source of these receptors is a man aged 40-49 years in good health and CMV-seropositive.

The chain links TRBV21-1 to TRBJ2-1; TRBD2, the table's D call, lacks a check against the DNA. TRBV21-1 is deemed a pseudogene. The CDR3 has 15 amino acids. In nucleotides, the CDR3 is TGTGCCAGCAGCAAATATGAGACTAGTTGCAATGAGCAGTTCTTC. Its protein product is CASSKYETSCNEQFF.

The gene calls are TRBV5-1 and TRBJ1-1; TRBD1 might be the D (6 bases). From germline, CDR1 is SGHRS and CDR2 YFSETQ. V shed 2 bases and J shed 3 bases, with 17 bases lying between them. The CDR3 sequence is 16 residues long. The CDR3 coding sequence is TGCGCCAGCAGCTTCACCGGGACAACTACTTACACTGAAGCTTTCTTT. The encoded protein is CASSFTGTTTYTEAFF.

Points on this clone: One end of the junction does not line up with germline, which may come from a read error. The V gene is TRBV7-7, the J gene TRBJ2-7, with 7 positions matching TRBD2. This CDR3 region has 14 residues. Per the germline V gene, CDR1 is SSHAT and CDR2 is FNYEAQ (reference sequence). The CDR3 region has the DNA TGTGCTAGCAGCCCGAGCAGCGGGGCCTACGAGCAGTACTTC. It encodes CASSPSSGAYEQYF. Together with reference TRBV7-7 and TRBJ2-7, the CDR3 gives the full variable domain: GAGVSQSPRYKVTKRGQDVTLRCDPISSHATLYWYQQALGQGPEFLTYFNYEAQPDKSGLPSDRFSAERPEGSISTLTIQRTEQRDSAMYRCASSPSSGAYEQYFGPGTRLTVT.

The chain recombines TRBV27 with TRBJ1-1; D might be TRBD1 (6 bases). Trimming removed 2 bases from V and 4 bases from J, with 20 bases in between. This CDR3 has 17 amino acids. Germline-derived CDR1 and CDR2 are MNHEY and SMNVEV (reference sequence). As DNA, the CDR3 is TGTGCCAGCAGTTTAGGGGGCCACCAACTGTATGGCACTGAAGCTTTCTTT. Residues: CASSLGGHQLYGTEAFF.

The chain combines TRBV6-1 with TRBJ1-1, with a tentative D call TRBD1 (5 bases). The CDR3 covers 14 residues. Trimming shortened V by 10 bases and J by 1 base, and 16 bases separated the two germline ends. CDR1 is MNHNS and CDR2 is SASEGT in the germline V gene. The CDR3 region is CANTLVGGNTEAFF. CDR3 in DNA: TGTGCCAATACCCTTGTGGGGGGGAACACTGAAGCTTTCTTT.

The CDR3 DNA reads as TGTGCCATCAGGGTGGACACCGATCCCTACGAGCAGTACTTC. Its protein product is CAIRVDTDPYEQYF. The rearrangement links TRBV10-3 to TRBJ2-7, with D perhaps matching TRBD1 (5 bases). V lost 6 bases to trimming and J lost 2 bases, with 14 bases between them. The CDR3 covers 14 residues. The germline CDR1 and CDR2 sequences are ENHRY and SYGVKD.

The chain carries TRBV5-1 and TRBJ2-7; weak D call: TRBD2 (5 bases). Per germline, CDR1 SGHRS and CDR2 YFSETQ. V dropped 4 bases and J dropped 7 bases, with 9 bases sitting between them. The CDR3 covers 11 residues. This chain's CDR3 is CASSRGAEQYF. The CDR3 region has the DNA TGCGCCAGCAGCCGGGGAGCGGAGCAGTACTTC.

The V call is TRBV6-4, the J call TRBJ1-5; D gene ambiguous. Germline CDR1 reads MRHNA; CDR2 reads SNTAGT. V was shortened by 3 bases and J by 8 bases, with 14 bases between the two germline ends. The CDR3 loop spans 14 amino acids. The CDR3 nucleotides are TGTGCCAGCAGTGAGGGTTTGTGGCAGGAGCCCCAGCATTTT. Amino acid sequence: CASSEGLWQEPQHF.

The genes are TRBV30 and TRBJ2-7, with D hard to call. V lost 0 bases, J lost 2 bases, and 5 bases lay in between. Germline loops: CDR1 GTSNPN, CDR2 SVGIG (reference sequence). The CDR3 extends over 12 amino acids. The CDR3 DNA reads TGTGCCTGGAGTGTACCAGCCTACGAGCAGTACTTC. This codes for CAWSVPAYEQYF. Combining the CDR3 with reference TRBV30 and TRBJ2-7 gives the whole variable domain SQTIHQWPATLVQPVGSPLSLECTVEGTSNPNLYWYRQAAGRGLQLLFYSVGIGQISSEVPQNLSASRPQDRQFILSSKKLLLSDSGFYLCAWSVPAYEQYFGPGTRLTVT.

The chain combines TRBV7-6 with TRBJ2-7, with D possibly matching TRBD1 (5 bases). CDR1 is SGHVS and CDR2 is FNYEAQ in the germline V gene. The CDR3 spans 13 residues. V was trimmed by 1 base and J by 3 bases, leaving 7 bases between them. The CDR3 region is CASSLDRYYEQYF. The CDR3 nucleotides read TGTGCCAGCAGCTTAGACAGGTACTACGAGCAGTACTTC.

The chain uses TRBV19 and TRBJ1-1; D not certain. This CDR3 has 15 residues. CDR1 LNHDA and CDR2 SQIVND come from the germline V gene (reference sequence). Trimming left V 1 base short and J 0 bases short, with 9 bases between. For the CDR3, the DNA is TGTGCCAGTAGTATAGGGGCAGCTCTGAACACTGAAGCTTTCTTT. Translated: CASSIGAALNTEAFF. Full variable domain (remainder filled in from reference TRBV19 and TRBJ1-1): DGGITQSPKYLFRKEGQNVTLSCEQNLNHDAMYWYRQDPGQGLRLIYYSQIVNDFQKGDIAEGYSVSREKKESFPLTVTSAQKNPTAFYLCASSIGAALNTEAFFGQGTRLTVV.

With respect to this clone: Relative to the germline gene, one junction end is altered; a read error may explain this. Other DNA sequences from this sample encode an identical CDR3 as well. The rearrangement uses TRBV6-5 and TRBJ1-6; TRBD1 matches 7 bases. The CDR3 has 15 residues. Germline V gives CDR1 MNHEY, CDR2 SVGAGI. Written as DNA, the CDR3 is TGTGCCAGCAGGCAAGACAGGGCCTATAATTCCCCCCTCCACTTT. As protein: CASRQDRAYNSPLHF.

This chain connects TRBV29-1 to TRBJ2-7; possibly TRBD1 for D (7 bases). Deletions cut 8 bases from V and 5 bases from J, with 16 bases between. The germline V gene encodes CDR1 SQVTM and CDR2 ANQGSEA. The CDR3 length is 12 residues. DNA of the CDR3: TGCAGCCGAAGACAGGGAGGCCACGAGCAGTACTTC. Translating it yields CSRRQGGHEQYF.

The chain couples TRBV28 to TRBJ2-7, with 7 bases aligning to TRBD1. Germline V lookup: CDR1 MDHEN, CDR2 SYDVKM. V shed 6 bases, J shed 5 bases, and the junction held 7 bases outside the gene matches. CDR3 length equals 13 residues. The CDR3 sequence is CASSLPDRDEQYF. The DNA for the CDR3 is TGTGCCAGCAGCCTACCCGACAGGGACGAGCAGTACTTC.

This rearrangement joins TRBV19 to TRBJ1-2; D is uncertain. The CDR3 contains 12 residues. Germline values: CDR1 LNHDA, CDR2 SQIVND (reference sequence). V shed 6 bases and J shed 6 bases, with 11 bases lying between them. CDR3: CASSGFLDGYTF. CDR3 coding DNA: TGTGCCAGTAGCGGGTTCCTGGATGGCTACACCTTC.

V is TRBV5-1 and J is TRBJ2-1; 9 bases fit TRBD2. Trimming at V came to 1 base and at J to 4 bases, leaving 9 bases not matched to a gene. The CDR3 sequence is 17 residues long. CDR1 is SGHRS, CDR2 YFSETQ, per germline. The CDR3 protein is CASSLTSRREGYNEQFF. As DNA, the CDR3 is TGCGCCAGCAGCTTGACTTCTCGGCGGGAGGGTTACAATGAGCAGTTCTTC.

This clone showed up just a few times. CDR3 region: CASSQDWEGRETQYF. CDR3 coding DNA: TGTGCCAGCAGCCAAGACTGGGAGGGGAGAGAGACCCAGTACTTC. The V call is TRBV4-2, the J call TRBJ2-5; 7 bases agree with TRBD2. CDR1 is LGHNA, CDR2 YNFKEQ, per germline. This CDR3 comprises 15 residues. V lost 0 bases, J lost 4 bases, and 5 bases stayed unmatched.

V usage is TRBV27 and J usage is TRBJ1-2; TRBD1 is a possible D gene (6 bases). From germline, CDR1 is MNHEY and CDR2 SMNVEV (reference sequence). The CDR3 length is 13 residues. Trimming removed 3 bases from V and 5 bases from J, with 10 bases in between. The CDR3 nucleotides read TGTGCCAGCAGTTTGTACGGACAGTATGGCTACACCTTC. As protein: CASSLYGQYGYTF.

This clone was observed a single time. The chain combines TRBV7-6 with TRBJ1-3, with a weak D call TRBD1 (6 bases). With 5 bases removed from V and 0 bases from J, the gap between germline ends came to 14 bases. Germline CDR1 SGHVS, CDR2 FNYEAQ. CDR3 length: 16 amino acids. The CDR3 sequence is CASSLGTSSSGNTIYF. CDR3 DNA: TGTGCCAGCAGCCTAGGGACATCGAGCTCTGGAAACACCATATATTTT.

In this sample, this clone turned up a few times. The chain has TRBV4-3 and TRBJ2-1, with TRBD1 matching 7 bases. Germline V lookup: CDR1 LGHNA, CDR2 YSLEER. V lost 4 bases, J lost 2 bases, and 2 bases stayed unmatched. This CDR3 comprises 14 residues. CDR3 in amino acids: CASSPGTAYNEQFF. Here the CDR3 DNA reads TGCGCCAGCAGCCCCGGGACAGCCTACAATGAGCAGTTCTTC.

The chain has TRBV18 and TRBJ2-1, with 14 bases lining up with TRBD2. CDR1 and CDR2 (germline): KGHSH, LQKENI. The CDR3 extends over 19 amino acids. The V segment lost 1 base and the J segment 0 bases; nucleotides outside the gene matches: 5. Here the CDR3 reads CASSPLSTSGGASYNEQFF. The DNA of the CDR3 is TGTGCCAGCTCACCACTTTCGACTAGCGGGGGGGCCTCCTACAATGAGCAGTTCTTC.

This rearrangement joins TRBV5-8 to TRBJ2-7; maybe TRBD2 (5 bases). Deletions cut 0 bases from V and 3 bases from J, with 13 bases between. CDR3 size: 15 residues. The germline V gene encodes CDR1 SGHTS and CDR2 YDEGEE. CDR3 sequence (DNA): TGTGCCAGCAGCTTGGCCGAGGGCAGGTTCTACGAGCAGTACTTC. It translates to CASSLAEGRFYEQYF.

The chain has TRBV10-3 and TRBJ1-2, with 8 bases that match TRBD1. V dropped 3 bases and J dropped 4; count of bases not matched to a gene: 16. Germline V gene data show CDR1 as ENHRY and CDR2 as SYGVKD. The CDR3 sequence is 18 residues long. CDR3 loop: CAISEDRGPTIDSYGYTF. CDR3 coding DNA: TGTGCCATCAGTGAAGACAGGGGACCCACCATCGATAGCTATGGCTACACCTTC.

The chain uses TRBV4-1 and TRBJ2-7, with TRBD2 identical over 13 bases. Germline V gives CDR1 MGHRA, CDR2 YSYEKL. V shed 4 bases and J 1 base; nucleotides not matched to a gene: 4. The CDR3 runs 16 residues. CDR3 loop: CASSPRLAGGSYEQYF. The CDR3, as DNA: TGCGCCAGCAGCCCCAGACTAGCGGGAGGTTCCTACGAGCAGTACTTC.

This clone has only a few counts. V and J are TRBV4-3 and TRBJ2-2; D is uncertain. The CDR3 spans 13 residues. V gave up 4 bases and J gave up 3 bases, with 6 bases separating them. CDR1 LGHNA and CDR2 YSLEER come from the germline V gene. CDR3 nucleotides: TGCGCCAGCAGCCCAGGTTACACCGGGGAGCTGTTTTTT. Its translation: CASSPGYTGELFF.

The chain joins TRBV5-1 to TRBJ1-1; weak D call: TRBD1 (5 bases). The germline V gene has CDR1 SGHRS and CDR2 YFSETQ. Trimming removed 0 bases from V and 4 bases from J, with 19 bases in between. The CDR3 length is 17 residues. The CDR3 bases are TGCGCCAGCAGCTTGGATGGGGGACTAATCGACGGCACTGAAGCTTTCTTT. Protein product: CASSLDGGLIDGTEAFF.